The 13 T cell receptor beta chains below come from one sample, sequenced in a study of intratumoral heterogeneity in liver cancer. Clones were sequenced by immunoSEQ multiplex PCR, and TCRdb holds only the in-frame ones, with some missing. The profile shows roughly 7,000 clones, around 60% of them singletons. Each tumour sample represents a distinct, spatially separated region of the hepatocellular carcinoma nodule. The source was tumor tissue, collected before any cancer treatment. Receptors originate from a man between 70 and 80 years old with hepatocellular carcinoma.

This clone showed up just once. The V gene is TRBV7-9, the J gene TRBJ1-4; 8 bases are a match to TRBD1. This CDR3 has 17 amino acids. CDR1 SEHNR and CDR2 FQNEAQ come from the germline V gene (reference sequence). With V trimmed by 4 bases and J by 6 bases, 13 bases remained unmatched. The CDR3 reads CASSSRTVDRGYEKLFF. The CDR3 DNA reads TGTGCCAGCAGCTCTCGCACTGTCGACAGGGGATATGAAAAACTGTTTTTT.

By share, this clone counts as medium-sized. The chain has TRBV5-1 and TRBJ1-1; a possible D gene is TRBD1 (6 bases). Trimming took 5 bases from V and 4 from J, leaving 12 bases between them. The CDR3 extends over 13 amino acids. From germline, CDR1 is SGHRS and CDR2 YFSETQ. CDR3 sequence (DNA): TGCGCCAGCAGGGGGGGCAGGTTCACTGAAGCTTTCTTT. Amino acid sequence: CASRGGRFTEAFF.

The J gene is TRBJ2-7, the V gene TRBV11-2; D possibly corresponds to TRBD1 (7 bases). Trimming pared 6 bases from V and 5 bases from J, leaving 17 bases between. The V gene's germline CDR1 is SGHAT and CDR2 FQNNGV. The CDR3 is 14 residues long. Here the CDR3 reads CASRDLTGTDEQYF. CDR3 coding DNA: TGTGCCAGCAGGGACCTGACAGGGACTGACGAGCAGTACTTC.

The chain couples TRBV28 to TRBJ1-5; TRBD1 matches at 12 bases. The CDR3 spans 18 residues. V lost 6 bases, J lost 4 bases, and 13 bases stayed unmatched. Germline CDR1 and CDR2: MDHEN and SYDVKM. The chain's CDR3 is CASSYGTGGAVSNQPQHF. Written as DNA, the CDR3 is TGTGCCAGCAGCTACGGGACAGGGGGCGCCGTGAGTAATCAGCCCCAGCATTTT.

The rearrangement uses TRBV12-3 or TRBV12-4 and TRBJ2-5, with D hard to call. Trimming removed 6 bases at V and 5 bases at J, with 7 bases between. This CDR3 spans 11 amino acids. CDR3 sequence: CASSQRETQYF. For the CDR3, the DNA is TGTGCCAGCAGCCAAAGGGAGACCCAGTACTTC.

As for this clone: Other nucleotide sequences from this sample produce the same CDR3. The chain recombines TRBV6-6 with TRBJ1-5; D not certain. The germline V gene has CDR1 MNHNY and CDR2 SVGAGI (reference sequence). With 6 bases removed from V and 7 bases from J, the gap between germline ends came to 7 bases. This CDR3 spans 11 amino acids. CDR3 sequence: CASRREQPQHF. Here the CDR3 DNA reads TGTGCCAGCAGGAGAGAACAGCCCCAGCATTTT.

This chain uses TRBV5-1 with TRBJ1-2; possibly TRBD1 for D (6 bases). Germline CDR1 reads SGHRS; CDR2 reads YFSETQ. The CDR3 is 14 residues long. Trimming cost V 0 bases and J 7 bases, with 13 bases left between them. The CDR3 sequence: CASSLDREASGYTF. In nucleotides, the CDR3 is TGCGCCAGCAGCTTGGACAGGGAGGCGTCTGGCTACACCTTC.

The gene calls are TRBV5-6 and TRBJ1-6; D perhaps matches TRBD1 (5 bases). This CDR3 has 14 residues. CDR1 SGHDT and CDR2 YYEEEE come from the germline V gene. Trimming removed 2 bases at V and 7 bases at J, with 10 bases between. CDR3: CASSLRRGNSPLHF. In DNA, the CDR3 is TGTGCCAGCAGCTTAAGACGGGGGAATTCACCCCTCCACTTT.

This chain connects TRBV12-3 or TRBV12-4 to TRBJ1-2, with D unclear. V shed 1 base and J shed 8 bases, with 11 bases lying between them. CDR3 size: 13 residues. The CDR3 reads CASSLGDVVGYTF. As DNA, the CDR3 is TGTGCCAGCAGTTTAGGGGATGTAGTCGGCTACACCTTC.

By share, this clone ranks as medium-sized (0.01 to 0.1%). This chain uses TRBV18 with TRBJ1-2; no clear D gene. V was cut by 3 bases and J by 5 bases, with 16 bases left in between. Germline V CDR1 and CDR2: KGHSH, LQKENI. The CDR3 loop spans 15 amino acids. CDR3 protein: CASSPVEELLYGYTF. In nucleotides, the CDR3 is TGTGCCAGCTCACCGGTGGAGGAACTTCTATATGGCTACACCTTC. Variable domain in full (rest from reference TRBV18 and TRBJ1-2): NAGVMQNPRHLVRRRGQEARLRCSPMKGHSHVYWYRQLPEEGLKFMVYLQKENIIDESGMPKERFSAEFPKEGPSILRIQQVVRGDSAAYFCASSPVEELLYGYTFGSGTRLTVV.

The CDR3 nucleotides are TGTGCCAGCAGTAAGACCTTCGGACAGCAGCCCCAGCATTTT. As protein: CASSKTFGQQPQHF. The chain links TRBV6-2 or TRBV6-3 to TRBJ1-5, with D perhaps matching TRBD1 (6 bases). CDR1 and CDR2 (germline): MNHEY, SVGEGT. V lost 5 bases, J lost 7 bases, and 15 bases lay in between. CDR3 length equals 14 residues.

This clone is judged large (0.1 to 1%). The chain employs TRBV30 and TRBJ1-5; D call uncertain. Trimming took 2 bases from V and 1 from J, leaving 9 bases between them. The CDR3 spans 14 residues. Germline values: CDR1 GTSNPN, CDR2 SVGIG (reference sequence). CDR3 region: CAWSFFTSNQPQHF. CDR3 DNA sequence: TGTGCCTGGAGTTTTTTCACCAGCAATCAGCCCCAGCATTTT.

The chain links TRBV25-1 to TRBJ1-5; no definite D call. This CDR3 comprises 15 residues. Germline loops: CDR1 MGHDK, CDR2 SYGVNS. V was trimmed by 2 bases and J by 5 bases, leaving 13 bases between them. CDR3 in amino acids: CASSEPGIKDQPQHF. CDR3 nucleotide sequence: TGTGCCAGCAGTGAACCCGGGATCAAGGATCAGCCCCAGCATTTT.